The rows below give T cell receptor beta chains drawn from one sample of a study of CD8 T cells in ankylosing spondylitis. TCRdb reprocessed the 5' RACE reads via MiXCR and lists one record per CDR3 protein. The sample includes around 100,000 distinct CDR3 sequences, approximately 9.6% seen only once; the top ten take 25% to 35%. Sequenced: blood, either unsorted or a sorted T cell fraction (not recorded which). The receptors come from a male donor with ankylosing spondylitis. The CDR3 runs from the conserved cysteine through the conserved F or W. The order of the fields is J gene, D gene, clone size, V gene, CDR3 DNA, CDR3 protein. The D gene is left open where the match is weak. Clone size is shown for a subset of rows, as once, few, many or a class of expanded clone.

>TRBJ2-3|NA|NA|TRBV5-1
TGCGCCAGCAGCTGGGCCTTCGGAGGGGATACAGATACGCAGTATTTT
CASSWAFGGDTDTQYF
>TRBJ2-7|NA|few|TRBV20-1
TGCAGTGCTAGGGTCCGTGGGGTTGGCTACGAGCAGTACTTC
CSARVRGVGYEQYF
>TRBJ2-1|NA|NA|TRBV19
TGTGCCAGTAGTATAGATGATGGGACAAACAATGAGCAGTTCTTC
CASSIDDGTNNEQFF
>TRBJ1-1|NA|many|TRBV4-1
TGCGCCAGCCTCGACCAGGAATCTGAAGCTTTCTTT
CASLDQESEAFF
>TRBJ2-7|NA|NA|TRBV11-2
TGTGCCAGCAGCTGGCGAGGCGAGCAGTACTTC
CASSWRGEQYF
>TRBJ2-1|TRBD2|few|TRBV11-2
TGTGCCAGCAGCCTCGCAATCGGGACTAGCGCGTACAATGAGCAGTTCTTC
CASSLAIGTSAYNEQFF
>TRBJ2-2|NA|many|TRBV10-3
TGTGCCATCAGTAGCACCGGGGAGCTGTTTTTT
CAISSTGELFF
>TRBJ1-2|NA|NA|TRBV5-6
TGTGCCAGCAGCTTGATTGGTTATTATGGCTACACCTTC
CASSLIGYYGYTF
>TRBJ2-5|TRBD2|NA|TRBV5-6
TGTGCCAGCAGCTCCGGACTAGCTGGGGAGACCCAGTACTTC
CASSSGLAGETQYF
>TRBJ2-2|TRBD2|NA|TRBV5-6
TGTGCCAGCAGCTTGTGGCTAGCGGGAGTTACCGGGGAGCTGTTTTTT
CASSLWLAGVTGELFF
>TRBJ2-1|NA|few|TRBV29-1
TGCAGCGCCCTGAACGGGGCGGGTGAGCAGTTCTTC
CSALNGAGEQFF
>TRBJ2-7|TRBD1|few|TRBV2
TGTGCCACTGGACAGGGATTATACGAGCAGTACTTC
CATGQGLYEQYF
>TRBJ2-2|NA|NA|TRBV29-1
TGCAGCGTTGAATTGGGCACCGGGGAGCTGTTTTTT
CSVELGTGELFF
>TRBJ2-1|TRBD2|NA|TRBV9
TGTGCCAGCAGCGGGGGGACTAGCGGGACTTACAATGAGCAGTTCTTC
CASSGGTSGTYNEQFF
>TRBJ2-1|TRBD1|NA|TRBV6-6
TGTGCCAGCAGTTACTCGGGACAGGGGAACCGGAATGAGCAGTTCTTC
CASSYSGQGNRNEQFF
>TRBJ1-3|NA|many|TRBV27
TGTGCCAGCAGTTCCAGGGTGGAAGGAAACACCATATATTTT
CASSSRVEGNTIYF
>TRBJ2-1|NA|many|TRBV12-3/TRBV12-4
TGTGCCAGCAGTCCACTTCCGAGCTCCTACAATGAGCAGTTCTTC
CASSPLPSSYNEQFF
>TRBJ2-1|NA|many|TRBV27
TGTGCCAGCAGTGGCCGACAGAAAACCTACAATGAGCAGTTCTTC
CASSGRQKTYNEQFF
>TRBJ1-5|NA|NA|TRBV3-1
TGTGCCAGCAGCCAAGGGAGGGCTAGCAATCAGCCCCAGCATTTT
CASSQGRASNQPQHF
>TRBJ2-1|TRBD2|few|TRBV24-1
TGTGCCACCAGTGATCCCGGGACTAGCGGGAAGGATGAGCAGTTCTTC
CATSDPGTSGKDEQFF
>TRBJ2-1|TRBD2|many|TRBV4-1
TGCGCCAGCAGCCTTCTAGCGGGAGATTCCGATGAGCAGTTCTTC
CASSLLAGDSDEQFF
>TRBJ1-6|NA|few|TRBV13
TGTGCCAGCAGTTCGATGTCGGGGTTCTATAATTCACCCCTCCACTTT
CASSSMSGFYNSPLHF
>TRBJ2-1|TRBD1|NA|TRBV7-9
TGTGCCAGCAGCGCCCCGGACAGGGGGCGCCTCAGGCAGTTCTTC
CASSAPDRGRLRQFF
>TRBJ2-7|NA|NA|TRBV13
TGTGCCAGCAGCCACGGTGGGGGATCGGTCTACGAGCAGTACTTC
CASSHGGGSVYEQYF
>TRBJ1-1|TRBD1|many|TRBV6-1
TGTGCCAGCACTCCCTCAGGGACAGGGGTTGAAGCTTTCTTT
CASTPSGTGVEAFF
>TRBJ1-2|NA|NA|TRBV27
TGTGCCAGCAGTGCCACCCGGGAAATCACATATGGCTACACCTTC
CASSATREITYGYTF
>TRBJ2-3|NA|few|TRBV13
TGTGCCAGCAGCTTCGGGACTGACACAGATACGCAGTATTTT
CASSFGTDTDTQYF
>TRBJ2-1|TRBD1|few|TRBV7-9
TGTGCCAGCAGCTCACGGACTCCAGGGGGTTACAATGAGCAGTTCTTC
CASSSRTPGGYNEQFF
>TRBJ2-3|NA|few|TRBV7-6
TGTGCCAGCAGCTCCCTCGGGACAACTAGCACAGATACGCAGTATTTT
CASSSLGTTSTDTQYF
>TRBJ2-1|TRBD1|few|TRBV14
TGTGCCAGCAGCCAAGTCATGGGACAGGGTTATCATGAGCAGTTCTTC
CASSQVMGQGYHEQFF
>TRBJ2-1|TRBD2|few|TRBV9
TGTGCCAGCAGGAGAGGGAGGGGCTCCTACAATGAGCAGTTCTTC
CASRRGRGSYNEQFF
>TRBJ2-1|NA|many|TRBV7-6
TGTGCCAGCAGCTTAGGCCCCGGGCCCAACAATGAGCAGTTCTTC
CASSLGPGPNNEQFF
>TRBJ2-2|TRBD1|many|TRBV5-6
TGTGCCAGCAGCTGGACGGGACAGGGGCCCACCGGGGAGCTGTTTTTT
CASSWTGQGPTGELFF
>TRBJ2-5|TRBD1|few|TRBV27
TGTGCCAGCAGCTGGGGGACAGGGGGTAGAGAGACCCAGTACTTC
CASSWGTGGRETQYF
>TRBJ2-2|TRBD1|NA|TRBV2
TGTGCCAGCAGTGAGTGGGGGACAGGGATAAACACCGGGGAGCTGTTTTTT
CASSEWGTGINTGELFF
>TRBJ2-1|NA|NA|TRBV4-1
TGCGCCAGCAGCCCTCGGGACTTCAGCTCCTACAATGAGCAGTTCTTC
CASSPRDFSSYNEQFF
>TRBJ2-1|NA|NA|TRBV4-1
TGCGCCAGCAGCCAAGAGGGTCCTTACGTTGAGCAGTTCTTC
CASSQEGPYVEQFF
>TRBJ2-1|NA|NA|TRBV3-1
TGTGCCAGCAGCCAAGGGTGGAATGAGCAGTTCTTC
CASSQGWNEQFF
>TRBJ2-1|TRBD2|many|TRBV3-1
TGTGCCAGCAGCCAAGATAGGTCCGTGCGGGAGGAGTTCTTC
CASSQDRSVREEFF
>TRBJ2-1|TRBD1|many|TRBV2
TGTGCCAGCAGTGAATGGGACAGCTCCTACAATGAGCAGTTCTTC
CASSEWDSSYNEQFF
>TRBJ2-1|TRBD2|NA|TRBV13
TGTGCCAGCAACTGGGGTAGCGGGATCTCCTACAATGAGCAGTTCTTC
CASNWGSGISYNEQFF
>TRBJ2-2|NA|few|TRBV29-1
TGCAGCGTTGGGGGCAGGGTGGGCACCGGGGAGCTGTTTTTT
CSVGGRVGTGELFF
>TRBJ2-1|TRBD1|many|TRBV6-1
TGTGCCAGCAGTGTCAACAGGGGTACGGGGAATGAGCAGTTCTTC
CASSVNRGTGNEQFF
>TRBJ1-1|NA|many|TRBV27
TGTGCCAGCACCCTCGGGTGGAACACTGAAGCTTTCTTT
CASTLGWNTEAFF
>TRBJ2-1|TRBD1|NA|TRBV20-1
TGCAGTGCTAGAGCACGGACAGGAGGCAATGAGCAGTTCTTC
CSARARTGGNEQFF
>TRBJ2-1|NA|many|TRBV25-1
TGTGCCGCTAGCGACGATGAGCAGTTCTTC
CAASDDEQFF
>TRBJ1-1|NA|NA|TRBV3-1
TGTGCCAGCAGCCCAGGGGTTGGAGCTTTCTTT
CASSPGVGAFF
>TRBJ1-5|TRBD1|NA|TRBV2
TGTGCCAGCAGCGCCCCGGGACAGGGGAATCAGCCCCAGCATTTT
CASSAPGQGNQPQHF
>TRBJ1-2|NA|many|TRBV4-1
TGCGCCAGCAGCCCGGGAGATCACTATGGCTACACCTTC
CASSPGDHYGYTF
>TRBJ1-1|NA|NA|TRBV11-2
TGTGCCAGCAGCACCTCGTACGGGGCTGAAGCTTTCTTT
CASSTSYGAEAFF
>TRBJ2-1|NA|NA|TRBV21-1
TGTGCCAGCAGCAAACGTCACAGGACTAGCAATTCCTACAATGAGCAGTTCTTC
CASSKRHRTSNSYNEQFF
>TRBJ2-7|TRBD1|few|TRBV11-2
TGTGCCAGCAGCCCCCGAGCGGGGACAGGGGCCTCCTACGAGCAGTACTTC
CASSPRAGTGASYEQYF
>TRBJ1-1|NA|few|TRBV18
TGTGCCAGCTCGCCGGACAGTACCGTGAACACTGAAGCTTTCTTT
CASSPDSTVNTEAFF
>TRBJ1-1|NA|NA|TRBV15
TGTGCCACCAGCAGAGGCTCCCCTGAAGCTTTCTTT
CATSRGSPEAFF